The clone carrying this T cell receptor beta chain occurred once. Its antigen is unknown. Germline and junction disagree at one end, which may indicate a read error. The data were obtained in a study of T cell responses to AZD1222 COVID-19 vaccine. Overall study results and limits: Repertoire collection took place solely once the T cell response had peaked. Vaccine-related CD4 TCRs covered spike, predominating at 160-218 and 743-854.

The repertoire was sequenced with immunoSEQ multiplex PCR; TCRdb's copy has only in-frame clones and lacks some. Among 100,000 or so clones listed, 70% to 90% were seen once. The germline CDR1 and CDR2 sequences are LNHDA and SQIVND (reference sequence). This CDR3 spans 16 amino acids. The receptor's source is an adult who received the AZD1222 COVID-19 vaccine. Material: peripheral blood, obtained 28 days after the second AZD1222 dose. The chain combines TRBV19 with TRBJ2-2; 11 bases line up with TRBD2. This CDR3 reads CASNIAGGRYTGELFF. CDR3 sequence (DNA): TGTGCCAGTAATATAGCGGGAGGGAGATACACCGGGGAGCTGTTTTTT.